This TCR beta chain was recovered during a study of blood T cell repertoires in COVID-19. V was trimmed by 5 bases and J by 0 bases, leaving 11 bases between them. From germline, CDR1 is SGDLS and CDR2 YYNGEE. CDR3 length: 14 amino acids. The assay was immunoSEQ multiplex PCR, and TCRdb's table has in-frame clones only and misses some. The sample lists 250,000 to 350,000 clones, approximately 82% occurring once. The chain combines TRBV9 with TRBJ1-2; maybe TRBD1 (6 bases). The specimen sequenced was peripheral blood. The receptor was derived from a woman aged 50 to 60 with acute or convalescent COVID-19. Written as DNA, the CDR3 is TGTGCCAGCAGTGCCGGGACACCTAACTATGGCTACACCTTC. Translated: CASSAGTPNYGYTF.